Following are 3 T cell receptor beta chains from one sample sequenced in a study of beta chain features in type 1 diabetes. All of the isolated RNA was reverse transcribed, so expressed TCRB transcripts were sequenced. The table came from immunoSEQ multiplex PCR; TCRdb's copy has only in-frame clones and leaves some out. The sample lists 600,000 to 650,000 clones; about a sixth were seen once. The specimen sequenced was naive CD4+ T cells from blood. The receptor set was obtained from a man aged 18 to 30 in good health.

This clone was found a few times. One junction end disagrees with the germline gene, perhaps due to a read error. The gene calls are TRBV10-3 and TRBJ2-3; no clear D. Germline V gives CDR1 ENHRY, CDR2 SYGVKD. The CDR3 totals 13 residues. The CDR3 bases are TGTGCCAGCAGTTCAAGGGCACAAGATACGCAGTATTTT. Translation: CASSSRAQDTQYF.

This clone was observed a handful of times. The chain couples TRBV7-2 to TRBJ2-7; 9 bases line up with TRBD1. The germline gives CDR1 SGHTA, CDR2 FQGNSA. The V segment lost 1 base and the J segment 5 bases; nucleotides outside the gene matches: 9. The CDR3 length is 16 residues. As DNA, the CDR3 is TGTGCCAGCAGCTTAGGGGTCGGGGACAGGGCTCACGAGCAGTACTTC. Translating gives CASSLGVGDRAHEQYF.

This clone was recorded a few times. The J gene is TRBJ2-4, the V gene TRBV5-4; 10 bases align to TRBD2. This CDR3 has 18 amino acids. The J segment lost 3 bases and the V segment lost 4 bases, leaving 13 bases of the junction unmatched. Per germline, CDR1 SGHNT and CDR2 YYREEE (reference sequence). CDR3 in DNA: TGTGCCAGCAGCCAAGGTAGCGGGGGGACGAAATTCAAAAACATTCAGTACTTC. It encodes CASSQGSGGTKFKNIQYF.